Listed below are T cell receptor beta chains from one sample, sequenced in a study of a mutant IDH1 vaccine in newly diagnosed glioma. Profiled with immunoSEQ multiplex PCR; TCRdb holds only in-frame clones, not every one. The sample carries 75,000 to 95,000 clones, roughly nine tenths recorded once. Their antigens are not known. The sample here was PBMCs, taken from a glioma patient whose treatment included an IDH1 peptide vaccine. The receptor set was obtained from a woman in her forties or fifties with glioma. CDR3s include the opening cysteine and the closing phenylalanine or tryptophan. D genes are given only for firm matches. Clone size is not always given. Where it is, it says once, few, many or a class for expanded clones.

cdr3_nt: TGTGCAAGTCGCTCCTCAGGGGCCCCCCTCCAAGAGACCCAGTACTTC
cdr3_aa: CASRSSGAPLQETQYF
clone_size: .
j_call: TRBJ2-5
v_call: TRBV12-2
d_call: .

cdr3_nt: TGTGCCAGCAGTTACACTTCGGGGGCCAATGAGCAGTTCTTC
cdr3_aa: CASSYTSGANEQFF
clone_size: .
j_call: TRBJ2-1
v_call: TRBV6-6
d_call: .

cdr3_nt: TGTGCCAGTAGTATCGGGCTAGCGGGAGGTAATGAGCAGTTCTTC
cdr3_aa: CASSIGLAGGNEQFF
clone_size: .
j_call: TRBJ2-1
v_call: TRBV19
d_call: TRBD2

cdr3_nt: TGTGCCAGCAGCTCCTCCCTGGAGCAGTACTTC
cdr3_aa: CASSSSLEQYF
clone_size: .
j_call: TRBJ2-7
v_call: TRBV7-9
d_call: .

cdr3_nt: TGTGCCAGCAGTTTCCTCGGGAGGGGGCGGCCTAACTATGGCTACACCTTC
cdr3_aa: CASSFLGRGRPNYGYTF
clone_size: .
j_call: TRBJ1-2
v_call: TRBV27
d_call: TRBD1

cdr3_nt: TGCGCCAGCACCTATCATGAGAACACTGAAGCTTTCTTT
cdr3_aa: CASTYHENTEAFF
clone_size: once
j_call: TRBJ1-1
v_call: TRBV5-1
d_call: .

cdr3_nt: TGTGCCAGCAGCCCGAGAGGCGTAACAGATACGCAGTATTTT
cdr3_aa: CASSPRGVTDTQYF
clone_size: .
j_call: TRBJ2-3
v_call: TRBV6-1
d_call: .

cdr3_nt: TGCAGCGTTTCAGGGAGGAGGGACACTGAAGCTTTCTTT
cdr3_aa: CSVSGRRDTEAFF
clone_size: few
j_call: TRBJ1-1
v_call: TRBV29-1
d_call: .

cdr3_nt: TGTGCCAGCACCCCACCAACTAGCGGGAGTTACGGTGAGCAGTTCTTC
cdr3_aa: CASTPPTSGSYGEQFF
clone_size: .
j_call: TRBJ2-1
v_call: TRBV6-6
d_call: TRBD2

cdr3_nt: TGTGCCACCAGCAGGCCCCCGGGGCGGGAGTTAGTCGGGGAGCTGTTTTTT
cdr3_aa: CATSRPPGRELVGELFF
clone_size: .
j_call: TRBJ2-2
v_call: TRBV15
d_call: TRBD2

cdr3_nt: TGCGCCAGCAGCCAATCCTATAGGTCGTTCAGCACAGATACGCAGTATTTT
cdr3_aa: CASSQSYRSFSTDTQYF
clone_size: .
j_call: TRBJ2-3
v_call: TRBV4-1
d_call: .

cdr3_nt: TGTGCCATCAGTGAGAAGGCTAGCGGAACTCAAGAGACCCAGTACTTC
cdr3_aa: CAISEKASGTQETQYF
clone_size: .
j_call: TRBJ2-5
v_call: TRBV10-3
d_call: TRBD2

cdr3_nt: TGTGCCAGCAGTTACCTGGGGTCGGAAAAACTGTTTTTT
cdr3_aa: CASSYLGSEKLFF
clone_size: .
j_call: TRBJ1-4
v_call: TRBV6-5
d_call: .

cdr3_nt: TGTGCCATCAGTTCCGGGACTAGCGGGAGGGAGACCCAGTACTTC
cdr3_aa: CAISSGTSGRETQYF
clone_size: .
j_call: TRBJ2-5
v_call: TRBV10-3
d_call: TRBD2

cdr3_nt: TGTGCCAGCAGCTTCTCCCTTGGAGAGACCCAGTACTTC
cdr3_aa: CASSFSLGETQYF
clone_size: .
j_call: TRBJ2-5
v_call: TRBV11-2
d_call: .

cdr3_nt: TGCGCCAGCAGCTTGAACTTTGTGTCTGGAAACACCATATATTTT
cdr3_aa: CASSLNFVSGNTIYF
clone_size: .
j_call: TRBJ1-3
v_call: TRBV5-1
d_call: .

cdr3_nt: TGCGCCAGCAGCCAGTATATAGGCAATGAGCAGTTCTTC
cdr3_aa: CASSQYIGNEQFF
clone_size: .
j_call: TRBJ2-1
v_call: TRBV4-1
d_call: .

cdr3_nt: TGTGCCAGCAGTGAAAGTATTAGCAGCACAGATACGCAGTATTTT
cdr3_aa: CASSESISSTDTQYF
clone_size: .
j_call: TRBJ2-3
v_call: TRBV6-1
d_call: .

cdr3_nt: TGTGCCAGCAGAGGACAGGGGGCATGGGGAAAGGAAAAACTGTTTTTT
cdr3_aa: CASRGQGAWGKEKLFF
clone_size: .
j_call: TRBJ1-4
v_call: TRBV2
d_call: TRBD1

cdr3_nt: TGTGCCAGTAGTATACAGGGGGCATTGAAGTTCTTC
cdr3_aa: CASSIQGALKFF
clone_size: .
j_call: TRBJ2-1
v_call: TRBV19
d_call: TRBD1

cdr3_nt: TGTGCCAGCACCCTGGGACTAGCGGGAAACAATGAGCAGTTCTTC
cdr3_aa: CASTLGLAGNNEQFF
clone_size: .
j_call: TRBJ2-1
v_call: TRBV28
d_call: TRBD2

cdr3_nt: TGTGCCAGCAGTTTATCTAGCGGGAGGGCCTACGAGCAGTACTTC
cdr3_aa: CASSLSSGRAYEQYF
clone_size: .
j_call: TRBJ2-7
v_call: TRBV27
d_call: TRBD2

cdr3_nt: TGTGCCAGCAGTTTATCGGCGGCTAGCAATCAGCCCCAGCATTTT
cdr3_aa: CASSLSAASNQPQHF
clone_size: .
j_call: TRBJ1-5
v_call: TRBV27
d_call: .

cdr3_nt: TGTGCCAGCAGCTCCCCTCCCTACAGGGGCACTGGAAACACCATATATTTT
cdr3_aa: CASSSPPYRGTGNTIYF
clone_size: few
j_call: TRBJ1-3
v_call: TRBV7-8
d_call: TRBD1

cdr3_nt: TGTGCCAGCAGCTGGGGCCTCGACCAGCCCCAGCATTTT
cdr3_aa: CASSWGLDQPQHF
clone_size: .
j_call: TRBJ1-5
v_call: TRBV5-6
d_call: .

cdr3_nt: TGTGCCTGGAAATGGGGGAATTCACCCCTCCACTTT
cdr3_aa: CAWKWGNSPLHF
clone_size: .
j_call: TRBJ1-6
v_call: TRBV30
d_call: .

cdr3_nt: TGTGCCAGCAGCTGGGACCCGGGACAGCTCAATCAGCCCCAGCATTTT
cdr3_aa: CASSWDPGQLNQPQHF
clone_size: .
j_call: TRBJ1-5
v_call: TRBV7-8
d_call: TRBD1

cdr3_nt: TGTGCCAGCAGCTTAGGTTCATCGGGAGGTCTGGGGTATGAGCAGTTCTTC
cdr3_aa: CASSLGSSGGLGYEQFF
clone_size: .
j_call: TRBJ2-1
v_call: TRBV7-6
d_call: TRBD2

cdr3_nt: TGCGCCAGCAGTCCGGGCCACTCTGGAAACACCATATATTTT
cdr3_aa: CASSPGHSGNTIYF
clone_size: .
j_call: TRBJ1-3
v_call: TRBV4-1
d_call: .

cdr3_nt: TGTGCCAGCTCCGGGACAGGGGGCACTGAAGCTTTCTTT
cdr3_aa: CASSGTGGTEAFF
clone_size: .
j_call: TRBJ1-1
v_call: TRBV2
d_call: TRBD1

cdr3_nt: TGCGCCAGCAATATAGCGGGTGCGGGGGAGACCCAGTACTTC
cdr3_aa: CASNIAGAGETQYF
clone_size: .
j_call: TRBJ2-5
v_call: TRBV10-2
d_call: TRBD2

cdr3_nt: TGCAGCGTTGGAATAGCGGGGGGTGGCTACGAGCAGTACTTC
cdr3_aa: CSVGIAGGGYEQYF
clone_size: .
j_call: TRBJ2-7
v_call: TRBV29-1
d_call: TRBD2

cdr3_nt: TGTGCCAGCAGCGTATCGGGTGACCCCTACGAGCAGTACTTC
cdr3_aa: CASSVSGDPYEQYF
clone_size: once
j_call: TRBJ2-7
v_call: TRBV9
d_call: .

cdr3_nt: TGCGCCAGCAGCTTGAGATCTGGGGCCAACGTCCTGACTTTC
cdr3_aa: CASSLRSGANVLTF
clone_size: .
j_call: TRBJ2-6
v_call: TRBV5-1
d_call: .

cdr3_nt: TGTGCTAGTGGTTTGGTACCGGGCAGGGCCAACACCGGGGAGCTGTTTTTT
cdr3_aa: CASGLVPGRANTGELFF
clone_size: .
j_call: TRBJ2-2
v_call: TRBV12-5
d_call: .

cdr3_nt: TGTGCCAGCAGCCAGCCTCTCACGAATGAGCAGTTCTTC
cdr3_aa: CASSQPLTNEQFF
clone_size: once
j_call: TRBJ2-1
v_call: TRBV14
d_call: .

cdr3_nt: TGTGCCAGTAGTATAACAGGTGGCAGGTCCTATGGCTACACCTTC
cdr3_aa: CASSITGGRSYGYTF
clone_size: once
j_call: TRBJ1-2
v_call: TRBV19
d_call: .

cdr3_nt: TGTGCCAGCAGCGTAGGTTCTAGGGGACAGGGAGAGGGTGAGCAGTTCTTC
cdr3_aa: CASSVGSRGQGEGEQFF
clone_size: .
j_call: TRBJ2-1
v_call: TRBV9
d_call: TRBD1

cdr3_nt: TGTGCCAGCAGCGTACAGGGGGCGGTTGAGCAGTTCTTC
cdr3_aa: CASSVQGAVEQFF
clone_size: .
j_call: TRBJ2-1
v_call: TRBV9
d_call: TRBD1

cdr3_nt: TGTGCCAGCAGCTTCCGGGGCGGGGGCCAGGAGACCCAGTACTTC
cdr3_aa: CASSFRGGGQETQYF
clone_size: few
j_call: TRBJ2-5
v_call: TRBV28
d_call: .

cdr3_nt: TGTGCCAGCAGTCCCCCCGTCCCCCCCTACGAGCAGTACTTC
cdr3_aa: CASSPPVPPYEQYF
clone_size: .
j_call: TRBJ2-7
v_call: TRBV28
d_call: .

cdr3_nt: TGTGCCAGCTCACAATCGGGCCCGGGGGACAATCAGCCCCAGCATTTT
cdr3_aa: CASSQSGPGDNQPQHF
clone_size: .
j_call: TRBJ1-5
v_call: TRBV18
d_call: .